This T cell receptor (beta chain) was sequenced for a study of blood T cell dynamics during melanoma immunotherapy. Turning to the study itself: Metastatic melanoma patients received first-line pembrolizumab or nivolumab plus ipilimumab.

Regarding time point: pre-treatment baseline. Samples come from before therapy and from week 3 after the first blockade cycle. At 12 weeks after first infusion, RECIST 1.1 defined response for most patients. This CDR3 region has 15 residues. CDR1 MGHDK and CDR2 SYGVNS come from the germline V gene. V shed 3 bases, J shed 1 base, and the junction held 6 bases outside the gene matches. This table comes from immunoSEQ multiplex PCR, and its TCRdb copy is limited to in-frame clones, with some not included. This table has about 10,000 clones, 89% appearing once. The TCR sequence derives from a human donor with melanoma. The input for sequencing was blood, taken from a patient treated with checkpoint blockade. The chain joins TRBV25-1 to TRBJ2-7; 7 nucleotides line up with TRBD2. The CDR3 is CASSEGLLMSYEQYF. The CDR3 bases are TGTGCCAGCAGTGAGGGACTATTGATGTCCTACGAGCAGTACTTC.